This T cell receptor (beta chain) was obtained from a study of blood T cell repertoires in COVID-19. Looking at the study overall: Nucleic acid was either cDNA or gDNA, and it came from T cells, B-cell-depleted T cells, or PBMCs.

The V end lost 3 bases, the J end lost 6 bases, and 6 bases lay between the germline ends. Germline V gene data show CDR1 as MDHEN and CDR2 as SYDVKM. The CDR3 is 12 amino acids. The method was immunoSEQ multiplex PCR; TCRdb's version includes in-frame clones alone and lacks a portion of them. The sample includes around 72,000 clones, roughly 85% of them seen just once. Sequencing was performed on peripheral blood. The origin of this receptor is a woman aged 55-70 years with acute or convalescent COVID-19. The rearrangement links TRBV28 to TRBJ1-5; D gene uncertain. The CDR3, as DNA: TGTGCCAGCAGTTTGCCAGTTCAGCCCCAGCATTTT. Translating it yields CASSLPVQPQHF.